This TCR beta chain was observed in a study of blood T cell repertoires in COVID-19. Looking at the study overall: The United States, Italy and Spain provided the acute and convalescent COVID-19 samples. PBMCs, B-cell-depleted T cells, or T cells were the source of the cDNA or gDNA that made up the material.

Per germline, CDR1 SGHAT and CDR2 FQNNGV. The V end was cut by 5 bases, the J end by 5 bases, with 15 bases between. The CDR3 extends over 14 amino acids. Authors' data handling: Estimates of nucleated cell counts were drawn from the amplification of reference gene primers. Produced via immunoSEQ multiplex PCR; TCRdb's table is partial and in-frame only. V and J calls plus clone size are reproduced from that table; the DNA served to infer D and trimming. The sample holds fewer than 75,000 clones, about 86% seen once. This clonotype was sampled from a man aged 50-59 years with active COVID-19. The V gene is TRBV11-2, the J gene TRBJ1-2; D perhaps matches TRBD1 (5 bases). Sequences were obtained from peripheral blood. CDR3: CASSLDAGGYGYTF. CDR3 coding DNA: TGTGCCAGCAGCCTGGACGCTGGGGGGTATGGCTACACCTTC.